This T cell receptor (beta chain) was obtained from a study of blood T cell repertoires in COVID-19. Across the study: T cells, B-cell-depleted T cells, or PBMCs provided the cDNA or gDNA that served as material.

The count of this clone is one. Trimming at V came to 6 bases and at J to 6 bases, leaving 1 base not matched to a gene. The CDR3 contains 12 residues. Germline V gene sequence: CDR1 MNHEY, CDR2 SMNVEV (reference sequence). The study assigned cohorts using participant-reported clinical history. The data were produced by immunoSEQ multiplex PCR, yet TCRdb's version contains in-frame clones alone and is incomplete. This repertoire shows more than 300,000 clones, roughly 86% found once; its top ten account for 1.9%. The origin of this receptor is a man aged 35-49 years in a cohort exposed to, infected with or recovered from COVID-19 (not recorded which). The chain employs TRBV27 and TRBJ2-7; 11 nucleotides line up with TRBD2. The specimen sequenced was PBMCs or T cells enriched from blood (not recorded which). This chain's CDR3 is CASRTSGVEQYF. The CDR3 region has the DNA TGTGCCAGCAGGACTAGCGGGGTCGAGCAGTACTTC.